These T cell receptor beta chains were read from a single sample in a study of CD8 T cells in ankylosing spondylitis. From the 5' RACE reads, TCRdb called clonotypes with MiXCR, one entry per CDR3 protein. This table has around 540,000 distinct CDR3 sequences, roughly 13% appearing once. The source material was blood, either unsorted or a sorted T cell fraction (not recorded which). These receptors all stem from a male donor with ankylosing spondylitis. Both conserved end residues are trimmed from each CDR3. The listing skips clone size in some rows; elsewhere it reads once, few, many or a size class.

abundance	v_gene	j_gene	CDR3aa
few	TRBV29-1	TRBJ1-2	SVGGGWSYT
few	TRBV11-2	TRBJ1-5	ASSQAGQGIDNQPQH
-	TRBV5-5	TRBJ1-2	ASSSGQGSVYGYT
few	TRBV20-1	TRBJ1-6	SAEARGNSPLH
-	TRBV20-1	TRBJ1-6	SAPSSGLGTSPLH
-	TRBV7-9	TRBJ1-1	ASSLLGHEITEAF
many	TRBV5-1	TRBJ2-1	ASSLPGPDNEQF
few	TRBV9	TRBJ2-2	ASSVSNEELF
-	TRBV6-5	TRBJ2-1	ASSYSRDISYNEQF
few	TRBV3-1	TRBJ2-6	ASSLWVSGANVLT
many	TRBV27	TRBJ2-6	ASSLRGANVLT
-	TRBV24-1	TRBJ2-5	ATSDLLDRVETQY
few	TRBV5-6	TRBJ2-7	ASSLWGAYEQY
few	TRBV7-9	TRBJ2-3	ASSLAQGGDTQY
-	TRBV11-2	TRBJ1-4	ASSLDSTGGEKLF
many	TRBV5-1	TRBJ1-2	ASSQTGVGYGYT
few	TRBV10-1	TRBJ2-5	ASSERQGGQETQY
-	TRBV20-1	TRBJ2-1	SASQREMNEQF
few	TRBV13	TRBJ2-1	ASSRQGARNEQF
once	TRBV13	TRBJ1-3	ASSPGQAKGNTIY
-	TRBV4-2	TRBJ1-5	ASSQVSTDSDQPQH
-	TRBV29-1	TRBJ1-2	SVEGPGGQIYGYT
few	TRBV27	TRBJ2-4	ASSLNRKNIQY
few	TRBV6-2/TRBV6-3	TRBJ1-2	ASISNPLLVYGYT
-	TRBV28	TRBJ2-5	ASSSGKPIAGGLETQY
few	TRBV10-3	TRBJ1-4	AISGSGNNEKLF
-	TRBV20-1	TRBJ1-6	SARGSNSPLH
-	TRBV12-3/TRBV12-4	TRBJ1-5	ASRPQGGYQPQH
many	TRBV28	TRBJ1-6	ASKPGTLYNSPLH
-	TRBV11-2	TRBJ1-1	ASSLAGSMNTEAF
-	TRBV19	TRBJ2-6	ASSITQITYSGANVLT
many	TRBV7-6	TRBJ1-3	ASSPSTGGGGNTIY
-	TRBV20-1	TRBJ2-1	SARDGSGSYNEQF
few	TRBV20-1	TRBJ2-1	SARTVPFAHNEQF